These 30 T cell receptor beta chains were sequenced from one sample in a study of blood T cell repertoires in COVID-19. Only in-frame clones appear in the TCRdb table, and some are missing; sequencing was by immunoSEQ multiplex PCR. The sample records 130,000 or so clones, more than 75% being singletons. Input material: peripheral blood. The source is a man aged 50 to 59 with acute or convalescent COVID-19.

The CDR3 nucleotides are TGTGCCAGCAGCCCCACCCTAGGAGGGTCGAGAACCGGGGAGCTGTTTTTT. Amino acids: CASSPTLGGSRTGELFF. The genes are TRBV16 and TRBJ2-2; possible D gene TRBD2, 6 bases. V lost 4 bases, J lost 5 bases, and 20 bases lay in between. The germline V gene has CDR1 KGHSY and CDR2 FQNENV. The CDR3 totals 17 residues.

The chain is built from TRBV21-1 and TRBJ2-3; no DNA check was done on the table's D call, TRBD2. TRBV21-1 counts as a pseudogene. There are 20 residues in the CDR3. The CDR3 reads CASSKDETSGTSGGTDTQYF. The CDR3 bases are TGTGCCAGCAGCAAAGACGAGACCTCAGGTACTAGCGGGGGCACAGATACGCAGTATTTT.

The genes are TRBV15 and TRBJ2-1; tentative D call: TRBD2 (5 bases). CDR3 size: 15 residues. V was clipped by 1 base and J by 6 bases, with 13 bases between them. From germline, CDR1 is LNHNV and CDR2 YYDKDF (reference sequence). Here the CDR3 reads CATSRGEGVLNEQFF. In nucleotides, the CDR3 is TGTGCCACCAGCAGAGGAGAGGGAGTGCTCAATGAGCAGTTCTTC.

This chain links TRBV4-1 with TRBJ2-7; possible D gene TRBD2, 6 bases. CDR1 and CDR2 (germline): MGHRA, YSYEKL. Between the trimmed V and J ends, which lost 2 bases and 5 bases, there was a span of 7 bases. CDR3 size: 12 residues. The CDR3 reads CASSQSGDEQYF. The CDR3 DNA reads as TGCGCCAGCAGCCAATCGGGGGACGAGCAGTACTTC.

The CDR3 loop is CASRAGGTGELFF. The CDR3 nucleotides read TGCGCCAGCAGAGCCGGGGGCACCGGGGAGCTGTTTTTT. V and J are TRBV10-1 and TRBJ2-2; D is perhaps TRBD2 (6 bases). CDR3 size: 13 residues. Trimming pared 6 bases from V and 4 bases from J, leaving 9 bases between. CDR1 is WNHNN and CDR2 is SYGVQD in the germline V gene (reference sequence).

This chain joins TRBV30 and TRBJ1-2; unclear D gene. V gave up 5 bases and J gave up 8 bases, with 15 bases separating them. CDR1 is GTSNPN and CDR2 is SVGIG in the germline V gene (reference sequence). This CDR3 has 12 residues. CDR3 residues: CAWVRGILGYTF. The CDR3 coding sequence is TGTGCCTGGGTGCGGGGAATTTTGGGCTACACCTTC.

The sample holds a few counts of this clone. The rearrangement links TRBV6-2 or TRBV6-3 to TRBJ2-3; a possible D gene is TRBD2 (5 bases). CDR3 length equals 16 residues. With 0 bases removed from V and 4 bases from J, the gap between germline ends came to 14 bases. CDR1 is MNHEY, CDR2 SVGEGT, per germline. The CDR3 spells CASSYSFEGVSDTQYF. For the CDR3, the DNA is TGTGCCAGCAGTTACTCTTTCGAGGGAGTTTCAGATACGCAGTATTTT.

This clone was recorded a few times. This chain uses TRBV10-3 with TRBJ2-7; the D is unclear. CDR1 is ENHRY, CDR2 SYGVKD, per germline. Trimming pared 7 bases from V and 0 bases from J, leaving 13 bases between. The CDR3 runs 14 residues. Written as DNA, the CDR3 is TGTGCCATCAAGTCGGCGGATAGCTCCTACGAGCAGTACTTC. Translating it yields CAIKSADSSYEQYF.

V and J are TRBV27 and TRBJ1-1; tentatively, D is TRBD1 (6 bases). CDR3 length equals 13 residues. Trimming removed 5 bases from V and 11 bases from J, with 18 bases in between. CDR1 MNHEY and CDR2 SMNVEV come from the germline V gene (reference sequence). DNA of the CDR3: TGTGCCAGCAGTGCAACCGCAGGGGTCTGGGCTTTCTTT. Translation: CASSATAGVWAFF.

V and J are TRBV4-1 and TRBJ1-1; D is possibly TRBD1 (6 bases). Trimming pared 1 base from V and 4 bases from J, leaving 13 bases between. CDR1 and CDR2 (germline): MGHRA, YSYEKL. CDR3 length equals 15 residues. The CDR3, as DNA: TGCGCCAGCAGCCAAGGGGAACAGGGAATCACTGAAGCTTTCTTT. This sequence encodes CASSQGEQGITEAFF.

The chain combines TRBV19 with TRBJ2-1, with D possibly being TRBD2 (5 bases). With 7 bases removed from V and 1 base from J, the gap between germline ends came to 20 bases. Germline V gene data show CDR1 as LNHDA and CDR2 as SQIVND (reference sequence). The CDR3 has 17 amino acids. This CDR3 reads CASTPTWQRPSYNEQFF. CDR3 nucleotides: TGTGCCAGTACCCCTACGTGGCAGCGGCCGTCCTACAATGAGCAGTTCTTC. The full variable domain, in which reference TRBV19 and TRBJ2-1 provide the parts outside the CDR3, is DGGITQSPKYLFRKEGQNVTLSCEQNLNHDAMYWYRQDPGQGLRLIYYSQIVNDFQKGDIAEGYSVSREKKESFPLTVTSAQKNPTAFYLCASTPTWQRPSYNEQFFGPGTRLTVL.

This clone was recorded a few times. The chain links TRBV7-6 to TRBJ1-5; weak D call: TRBD1 (5 bases). Germline V gene sequence: CDR1 SGHVS, CDR2 FNYEAQ. The CDR3 is 13 amino acids. V was clipped by 3 bases and J by 8 bases, with 11 bases between them. The CDR3 nucleotides read TGTGCCAGCAGCTTGTGGCAGGGCGAGCCCCAGCATTTT. Protein sequence: CASSLWQGEPQHF.

The chain recombines TRBV10-3 with TRBJ2-7; TRBD2 matches 10 bases. The CDR3 spans 14 residues. The V gene's germline CDR1 is ENHRY and CDR2 SYGVKD. The ends lost 5 bases at V and 7 bases at J; junction bases unmatched: 8. The CDR3 coding sequence is TGTGCCATCAGTCCCACTAGCGGGACGCAAGAGCAGTACTTC. As protein: CAISPTSGTQEQYF.

The J gene is TRBJ2-3, the V gene TRBV12-3 or TRBV12-4; possible D gene TRBD1, 5 bases. The ends were cut back, 3 bases at V and 6 bases at J, with 10 bases in the middle. The CDR3 has 13 residues. The CDR3 region has the DNA TGTGCCAGCAGTTTCGGACATGCGGATACGCAGTATTTT. As protein: CASSFGHADTQYF.

This CDR3 reads CASRTGAGGEQPQHF. The CDR3 DNA is TGTGCCAGCAGGACCGGGGCAGGAGGGGAACAGCCCCAGCATTTT. V gene TRBV6-6 combines with J gene TRBJ1-5; D may be TRBD1 (5 bases). CDR1 MNHNY and CDR2 SVGAGI come from the germline V gene (reference sequence). The V and J ends lost 6 bases and 7 bases respectively, with 19 bases between them. CDR3 length: 15 residues.

The rearrangement links TRBV24-1 to TRBJ2-5; 7 positions agree with TRBD1. Trimming removed 3 bases from V and 2 bases from J; junction bases left unmatched: 2. CDR1 and CDR2 (germline): KGHDR, SFDVKD. The CDR3 sequence is 14 residues long. This chain's CDR3 is CATSDRDRQETQYF. In DNA, the CDR3 is TGTGCCACCAGTGATCGGGACAGACAAGAGACCCAGTACTTC.

This chain uses TRBV11-2 with TRBJ2-7; the D gene is possibly TRBD2 (5 bases). The V and J ends lost 4 bases and 4 bases respectively, with 14 bases between them. The CDR3 sequence is 14 residues long. Germline CDR1 is SGHAT and CDR2 is FQNNGV. This chain's CDR3 is CASSSQLTSYEQYF. The DNA for the CDR3 is TGTGCCAGCAGCTCGCAACTAACTAGTTACGAGCAGTACTTC.

This chain links TRBV5-1 with TRBJ2-7; TRBD1 matches at 9 bases. This CDR3 contains 14 residues. Germline values: CDR1 SGHRS, CDR2 YFSETQ. Germline trimming cut 1 base from V and 5 bases from J; bases unmatched to any gene: 4. CDR3 in amino acids: CASSLKDRGDEQYF. Here the CDR3 DNA reads TGCGCCAGCAGCTTGAAGGACAGGGGTGACGAGCAGTACTTC.

The rearrangement joins TRBV5-5 to TRBJ1-2; 8 bases align to TRBD1. V lost 5 bases to trimming and J lost 1 base; unmatched junction nucleotides: 7. The CDR3 runs 15 residues. Per germline, CDR1 SGHKS and CDR2 YYEKEE (reference sequence). The CDR3, as DNA: TGTGCCAGCAGACATCAGGGGGCGAATAACTATGGCTACACCTTC. Amino acids: CASRHQGANNYGYTF.

The chain couples TRBV4-1 to TRBJ1-3; D gene unclear. CDR3 size: 17 residues. Germline V CDR1 and CDR2: MGHRA, YSYEKL. V gave up 0 bases and J gave up 2 bases, with 14 bases separating them. The CDR3 nucleotides read TGCGCCAGCAGCCAAGAGGGGTACGGGAGGACTGGAAACACCATATATTTT. Translation: CASSQEGYGRTGNTIYF.

The V gene is TRBV19, the J gene TRBJ2-5; 9 bases fit TRBD2. V shed 10 bases and J 4 bases; nucleotides not matched to a gene: 16. Germline lookup yields CDR1 LNHDA and CDR2 SQIVND (reference sequence). This CDR3 has 16 residues. The CDR3, as DNA: TGTGCCACTCAAAAGGGGACAGCGGGAGGCGCAGAGACCCAGTACTTC. Translated, it gives CATQKGTAGGAETQYF.

V gene TRBV9 combines with J gene TRBJ2-1, with D possibly TRBD1 on 5 matching bases. V was trimmed by 6 bases and J by 0 bases, leaving 10 bases between them. CDR1 and CDR2 from the germline V gene are SGDLS and YYNGEE. This CDR3 comprises 14 residues. The CDR3 DNA reads as TGTGCCAGCAATTGGGGCAACTCCTACAATGAGCAGTTCTTC. Translating it yields CASNWGNSYNEQFF.

The chain carries TRBV3-1 (or the pseudogene TRBV3-2) and TRBJ2-7; weak D call: TRBD2 (5 bases). The V end lost 0 bases, the J end lost 7 bases, and 7 bases lay between the germline ends. Germline V gene sequence: CDR1 LGHDT, CDR2 YNNKEL (reference sequence). The CDR3 totals 12 residues. The CDR3 loop reads CASSQERGEQYF. CDR3 coding DNA: TGTGCCAGCAGCCAAGAAAGAGGGGAGCAGTACTTC.

The rearrangement uses TRBV5-6 and TRBJ1-3, with a possible D match to TRBD1 (6 bases). This CDR3 is built from 15 residues. The germline V gene encodes CDR1 SGHDT and CDR2 YYEEEE. V lost 2 bases to trimming and J lost 2 bases, with 11 bases between them. The CDR3 is CASSFRGAAGNTIYF. In nucleotides, the CDR3 is TGTGCCAGCAGCTTTCGGGGGGCGGCTGGAAACACCATATATTTT.

The CDR3 coding sequence is TGCGCCAGCAGCCGCGGACAGGGGGCGAAGAACACCGGGGAGCTGTTTTTT. The encoded protein is CASSRGQGAKNTGELFF. The rearrangement uses TRBV5-1 and TRBJ2-2, with TRBD1 matching over 11 bases. The germline gives CDR1 SGHRS, CDR2 YFSETQ. With 4 bases clipped from V and 1 base from J, the junction kept 6 bases outside the gene matches. This CDR3 has 17 amino acids.

J is TRBJ1-2 and V is TRBV6-5; no reliable D call. CDR3 length: 16 amino acids. Germline CDR1 and CDR2: MNHEY and SVGAGI. V dropped 2 bases and J dropped 2 bases, with 15 bases sitting between them. CDR3 loop: CASSYGQPGLNYGYTF. For the CDR3, the DNA is TGTGCCAGCAGTTACGGCCAGCCCGGGTTAAACTATGGCTACACCTTC.

The V and J genes are TRBV3-1 (or the pseudogene TRBV3-2) and TRBJ2-1; 9 bases agree with TRBD2. The ends lost 2 bases at V and 8 bases at J; junction bases unmatched: 10. The CDR3 consists of 16 residues. The germline CDR1 and CDR2 sequences are LGHDT and YNNKEL (reference sequence). CDR3 region: CASSQPIWTSDHEQFF. CDR3 coding DNA: TGTGCCAGCAGCCAACCGATTTGGACTAGCGACCATGAGCAGTTCTTC.

The V call is TRBV25-1, the J call TRBJ1-1; D ambiguous. CDR1 is MGHDK, CDR2 SYGVNS, per germline. Trimming pared 5 bases from V and 1 base from J, leaving 8 bases between. The CDR3 sequence is 13 residues long. CDR3 sequence reads: CASSKTKNTEAFF. The CDR3 region has the DNA TGTGCCAGCAGTAAAACAAAGAACACTGAAGCTTTCTTT.

This CDR3 is CASSLERGNQPQHF. CDR3 DNA: TGTGCCAGCAGTTTAGAGAGGGGCAATCAGCCCCAGCATTTT. V and J are TRBV27 and TRBJ1-5; D not resolved. CDR3 length: 14 residues. The germline V gene encodes CDR1 MNHEY and CDR2 SMNVEV (reference sequence). V was clipped by 2 bases and J by 2 bases, with 7 bases between them.

The V gene is TRBV3-1 (or the pseudogene TRBV3-2), the J gene TRBJ2-1, with D hard to call. The V end lost 1 base, the J end lost 4 bases, and 11 bases lay between the germline ends. This CDR3 contains 15 residues. Germline V gene lookup returns CDR1 LGHDT and CDR2 YNNKEL (reference sequence). The CDR3 loop reads CASSQVPTVYNEQFF. The CDR3 nucleotides read TGTGCCAGCAGCCAAGTCCCGACTGTTTACAATGAGCAGTTCTTC.